The clone carrying this T cell receptor beta chain turned up a few times. The CDR3 spans 16 residues. Germline V gene sequence: CDR1 KGHSH, CDR2 LQKENI. V lost 3 bases to trimming and J lost 3 bases; unmatched junction nucleotides: 7. The sample comes from a study of cytotoxic CD8 clonotypes in ibrutinib-treated CLL. Libraries were prepared by immunoSEQ multiplex PCR; TCRdb keeps only in-frame clonotypes and omits some of them. The data contain approximately 300,000 clones, just under 80% of them singletons. This TCR was sampled from a human donor with chronic lymphocytic leukemia. The chain couples TRBV18 to TRBJ2-7, with 11 bases that match TRBD2. The sequencing used PBMCs, collected before ibrutinib treatment. The DNA of the CDR3 is TGTGCCAGCTCACCGCCCGGTAGCGGGAGGGGCTACGAGCAGTACTTC. It specifies CASSPPGSGRGYEQYF.